This TCR beta chain derives from a study of T cell changes during pregnancy in multiple sclerosis (dated by TCRdb to about 2019). Some background on the complete study: The study looked at changes in the T cell repertoire across pregnancy in women with multiple sclerosis.

Libraries were made using the immunoSEQ multiplex PCR assay. TCRdb retrieved this table from immuneACCESS and kept in-frame rearrangements only. Not all clones are present; in checked studies, unresolved V genes account for under half, and no reason is known for the remainder. Present in this sample are tens of thousands of clones, 93% of which were seen just once. 1.8% of the sample is held by the ten biggest clonotypes. Via the germline V gene, CDR1 is SGHTA and CDR2 FQGNSA. The CDR3 numbers 14 residues from cysteine through phenylalanine. Just the 42-base CDR3 DNA is kept, in frame starting at base 1. Here V drops 2 bases and J drops 2 bases, and the junction holds 3 bases not matched to any gene. On this clone: What this receptor recognizes is not known. Per-base quality was not reported, and no clone a single base away is much larger than it.

The receptor was isolated from a female donor with multiple sclerosis, enrolled in a pregnancy study. Rearrangement joined TRBV7-2 to TRBJ2-7; 7 central bases correspond to TRBD2. Material: peripheral blood, obtained after pregnancy. The CDR3 region has the sequence CASSLPGGAYEQYF. The bases read TGTGCCAGCAGCTTACCGGGAGGAGCCTACGAGCAGTACTTC.